The present entry profiles one T cell receptor (beta chain) with its context. Profiled with immunoSEQ multiplex PCR; TCRdb holds only in-frame clones, not every one. The data contain about 500,000 clones, around three quarters of them singletons. The sample belongs to a study of shared T cell receptors in the human thymus. J was trimmed by 5 bases and V by 3 bases; bases with no gene match: 11. Per germline, CDR1 LGHNA and CDR2 YSLEER. The CDR3 contains 16 residues. This same sample was also part of a study on human thymus T cells. That work adds: Resections from corrective heart surgery provided thymus tissue. Usage of V and J genes appeared biased in thymic and blood repertoires. Thymic repertoires from unrelated individuals overlapped highly, related research reported.

The chain carries TRBV4-3 and TRBJ1-2, with 8 positions matching TRBD1. This clonotype was obtained from a boy under two years old with a congenital heart defect. Specimen: thymocytes. This chain's CDR3 is CASSQAGGYKDYGYTF. CDR3 DNA sequence: TGCGCCAGCAGCCAGGCAGGGGGCTATAAGGATTATGGCTACACCTTC.